The TCR beta chain under discussion was sequenced for a study of blood T cell repertoires in COVID-19. V was shortened by 0 bases and J by 3 bases, with 6 bases between the two germline ends. Per germline, CDR1 SGHRS and CDR2 YFSETQ. This CDR3 comprises 13 residues. TCRdb's table, derived via immunoSEQ multiplex PCR, lists solely in-frame clones and lacks some. Among approximately 100,000 clones listed, just under 90% were seen once. The TCR was taken from a human donor in a cohort sampled during active COVID-19. The V call is TRBV5-1, the J call TRBJ1-2; no clear D. The source material was peripheral blood. The CDR3 DNA follows: TGCGCCAGCAGCTTGGGATCGGACTATGGCTACACCTTC. This codes for CASSLGSDYGYTF.